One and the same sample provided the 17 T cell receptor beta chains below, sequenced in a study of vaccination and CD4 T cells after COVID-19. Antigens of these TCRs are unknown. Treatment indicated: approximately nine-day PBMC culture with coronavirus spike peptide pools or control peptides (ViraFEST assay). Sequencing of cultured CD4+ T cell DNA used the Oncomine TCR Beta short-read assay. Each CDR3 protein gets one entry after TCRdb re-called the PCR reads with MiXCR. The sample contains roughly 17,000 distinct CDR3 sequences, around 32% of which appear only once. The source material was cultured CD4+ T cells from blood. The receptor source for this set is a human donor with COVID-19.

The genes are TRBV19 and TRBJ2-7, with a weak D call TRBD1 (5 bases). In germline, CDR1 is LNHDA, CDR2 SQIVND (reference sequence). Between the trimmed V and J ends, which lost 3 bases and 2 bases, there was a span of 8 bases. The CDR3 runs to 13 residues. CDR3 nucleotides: TGTGCCAGTAGTATCCCAGGGCCCTACGAGCAGTACTTC. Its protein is CASSIPGPYEQYF.

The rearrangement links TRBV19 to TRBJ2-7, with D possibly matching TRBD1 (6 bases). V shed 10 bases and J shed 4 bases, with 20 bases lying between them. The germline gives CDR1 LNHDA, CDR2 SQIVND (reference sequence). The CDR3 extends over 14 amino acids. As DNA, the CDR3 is TGTGCCACCCCCTGGGACACGGGAAGATACGAGCAGTACTTC. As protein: CATPWDTGRYEQYF.

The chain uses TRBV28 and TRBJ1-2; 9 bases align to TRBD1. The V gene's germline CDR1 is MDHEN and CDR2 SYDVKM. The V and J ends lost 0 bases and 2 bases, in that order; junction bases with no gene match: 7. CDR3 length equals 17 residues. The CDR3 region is CASSLWGGDRVNYGYTF. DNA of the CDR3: TGTGCCAGCAGTTTATGGGGGGGGGACAGGGTAAACTATGGCTACACCTTC.

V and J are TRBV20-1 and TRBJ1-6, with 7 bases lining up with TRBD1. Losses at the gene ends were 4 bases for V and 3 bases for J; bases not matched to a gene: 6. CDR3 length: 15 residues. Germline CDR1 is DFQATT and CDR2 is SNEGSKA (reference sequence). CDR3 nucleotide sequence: TGCAGTGCTAAGGACAGGACCTACTATAATTCACCCCTCCACTTT. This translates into CSAKDRTYYNSPLHF.

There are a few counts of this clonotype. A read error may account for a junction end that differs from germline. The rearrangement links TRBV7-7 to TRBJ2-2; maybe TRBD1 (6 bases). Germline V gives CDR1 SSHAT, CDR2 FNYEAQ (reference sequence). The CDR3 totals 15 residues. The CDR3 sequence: CASSIGTTNTGELFF. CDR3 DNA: TGTGCTAGCAGCATCGGGACAACTAACACCGGGGAGCTGTTTTTT.

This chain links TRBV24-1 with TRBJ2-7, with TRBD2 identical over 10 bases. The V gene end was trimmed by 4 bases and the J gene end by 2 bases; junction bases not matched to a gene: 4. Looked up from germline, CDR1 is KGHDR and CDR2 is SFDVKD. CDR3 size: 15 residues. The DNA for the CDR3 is TGTGCCACCAGTGACCCTAGCGGGGGAACCTACGAGCAGTACTTC. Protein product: CATSDPSGGTYEQYF.

CDR3 sequence (DNA): TGTGCCAGCAGTTTCGCTGATTTAGGCGAGCAGTACTTC. Its protein product is CASSFADLGEQYF. The V gene is TRBV12-3 or TRBV12-4, the J gene TRBJ2-7; D remains unclear. CDR3 length: 13 residues. The germline V and J ends were trimmed by 3 bases and 6 bases, with 12 bases remaining between them.

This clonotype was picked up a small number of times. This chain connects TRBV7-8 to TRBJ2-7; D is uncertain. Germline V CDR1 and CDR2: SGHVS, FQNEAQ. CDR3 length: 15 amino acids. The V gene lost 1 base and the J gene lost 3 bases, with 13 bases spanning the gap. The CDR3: CASSLELMAGYEQYF. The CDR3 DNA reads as TGTGCCAGCAGCTTAGAGTTAATGGCAGGCTACGAGCAGTACTTC.

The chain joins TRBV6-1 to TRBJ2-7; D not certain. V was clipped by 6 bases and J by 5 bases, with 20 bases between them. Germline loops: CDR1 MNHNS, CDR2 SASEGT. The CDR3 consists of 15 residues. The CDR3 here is CASSPPPTRSHEQYF. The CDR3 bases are TGTGCCAGCAGCCCGCCCCCAACCCGCTCTCACGAGCAGTACTTC.

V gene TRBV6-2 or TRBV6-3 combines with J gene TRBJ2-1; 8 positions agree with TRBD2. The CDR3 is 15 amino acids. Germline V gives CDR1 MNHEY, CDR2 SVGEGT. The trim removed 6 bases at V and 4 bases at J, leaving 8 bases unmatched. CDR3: CASRASGGRYNEQFF. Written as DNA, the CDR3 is TGTGCCAGCAGAGCCAGCGGGGGAAGATACAATGAGCAGTTCTTC.

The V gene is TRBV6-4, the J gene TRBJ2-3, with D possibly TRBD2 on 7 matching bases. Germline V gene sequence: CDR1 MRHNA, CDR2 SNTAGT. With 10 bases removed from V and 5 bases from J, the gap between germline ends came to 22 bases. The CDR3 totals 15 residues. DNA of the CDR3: TGTGCCACCAGGCGTGGGGGGGCCGGAGAAGATACGCAGTATTTT. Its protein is CATRRGGAGEDTQYF.

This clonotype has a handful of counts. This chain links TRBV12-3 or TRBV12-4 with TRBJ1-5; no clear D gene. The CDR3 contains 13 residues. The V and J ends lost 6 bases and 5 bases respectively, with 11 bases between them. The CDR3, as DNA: TGTGCCAGCAGCCTCGTTGTCGATCAGCCCCAGCATTTT. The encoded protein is CASSLVVDQPQHF.

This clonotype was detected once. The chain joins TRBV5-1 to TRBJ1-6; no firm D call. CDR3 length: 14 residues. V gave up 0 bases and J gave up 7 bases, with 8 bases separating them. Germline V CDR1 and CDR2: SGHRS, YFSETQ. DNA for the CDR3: TGCGCCAGCAGCTTGGACAGTGCAAATTCACCCCTCCACTTT. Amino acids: CASSLDSANSPLHF.

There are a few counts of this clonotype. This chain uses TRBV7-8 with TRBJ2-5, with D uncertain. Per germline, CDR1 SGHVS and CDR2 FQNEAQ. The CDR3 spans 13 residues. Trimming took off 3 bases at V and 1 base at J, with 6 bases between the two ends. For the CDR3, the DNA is TGTGCCAGCAGCTTCCCCAGCCAAGAGACCCAGTACTTC. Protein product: CASSFPSQETQYF. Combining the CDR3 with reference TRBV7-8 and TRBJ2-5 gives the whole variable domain GAGVSQSPRYKVAKRGQDVALRCDPISGHVSLFWYQQALGQGPEFLTYFQNEAQLDKSGLPSDRFFAERPEGSVSTLKIQRTQQEDSAVYLCASSFPSQETQYFGPGTRLLVL.

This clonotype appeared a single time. CDR3 region: CASSLGRGQETQYF. DNA for the CDR3: TGTGCCAGCAGCTTGGGCAGGGGACAAGAGACCCAGTACTTC. The V call is TRBV11-2, the J call TRBJ2-5; maybe TRBD1 (6 bases). The length of the CDR3 is 14 residues. Germline values: CDR1 SGHAT, CDR2 FQNNGV. The V end lost 3 bases, the J end lost 2 bases, and 10 bases lay between the germline ends.

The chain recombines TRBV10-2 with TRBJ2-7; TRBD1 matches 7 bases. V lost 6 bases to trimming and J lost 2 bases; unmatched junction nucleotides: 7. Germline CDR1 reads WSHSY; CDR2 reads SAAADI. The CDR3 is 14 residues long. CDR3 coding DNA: TGCGCCAGCAGGAAACCGGGACAGACCTACGAGCAGTACTTC. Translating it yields CASRKPGQTYEQYF.

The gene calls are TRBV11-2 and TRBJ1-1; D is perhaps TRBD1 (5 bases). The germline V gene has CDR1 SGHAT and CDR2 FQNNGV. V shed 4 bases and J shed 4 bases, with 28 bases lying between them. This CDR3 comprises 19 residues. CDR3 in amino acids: CASSSKAGFRRGWSTEAFF. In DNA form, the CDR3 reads TGTGCCAGCAGCTCAAAGGCAGGGTTTAGGAGAGGTTGGAGCACTGAAGCTTTCTTT.